This is a list of T cell receptor beta chains from one sample in a study of T cells in tuberculosis. Measured with immunoSEQ multiplex PCR; TCRdb has only the in-frame clones, and not every one. The table shows 45,000 or so clones, with about 96% occurring only once. The source material was PBMCs. The receptor source for this set is a donor aged 10-30 years with latent tuberculosis or without tuberculosis infection. Both conserved end residues are part of each CDR3. The order of the fields is D gene, J gene, V gene, clone size, CDR3 DNA, CDR3 protein. A D gene is named only where the DNA matches it firmly. The size field is filled for only some rows; it gives once, few, many or a size class.

>TRBD1|TRBJ2-6|TRBV28|-
TGTGCCAGCAGATCTACAGGGGTTGGGGCCAACGTCCTGACTTTC
CASRSTGVGANVLTF
>-|TRBJ2-2|TRBV4-1|-
TGCGCCAGCAGCACCGGGTCCAGTCTTGTCGGGGAGCTGTTTTTT
CASSTGSSLVGELFF
>-|TRBJ2-2|TRBV4-1|-
TGCGCCAGCAGCCAAGTAGGGAGTCGGACCGGGGAGCTGTTTTTT
CASSQVGSRTGELFF
>-|TRBJ2-7|TRBV27|-
TGTGCCAGCACCAGATCGGCGGGGTTCTACGAGCAGTACTTC
CASTRSAGFYEQYF
>TRBD2|TRBJ2-7|TRBV6-5|few
TGTGCCAGCTACGCTGGACTAGCGGGGGAGCAGTACTTC
CASYAGLAGEQYF
>TRBD1|TRBJ1-6|TRBV2|-
TGTGCCAGCAGCCGACAGGGGTTGGATTCACCCCTCCACTTT
CASSRQGLDSPLHF
>-|TRBJ1-5|TRBV15|-
TGTGCCACCAGCAGGGACAGCTATAATCAGCCCCAGCATTTT
CATSRDSYNQPQHF
>-|TRBJ1-5|TRBV19|-
TGTGCCAGTAGTACCCCAGGGGCCCAGCCCCAGCATTTT
CASSTPGAQPQHF
>-|TRBJ1-1|TRBV29-1|-
TGCAGCGTTGATCAATCAGGGGTTGAAGCTTTCTTT
CSVDQSGVEAFF
>-|TRBJ2-7|TRBV7-9|-
TGTGCCAGCAGCCCGATCGACAGTACCTACGAGCAGTACTTC
CASSPIDSTYEQYF